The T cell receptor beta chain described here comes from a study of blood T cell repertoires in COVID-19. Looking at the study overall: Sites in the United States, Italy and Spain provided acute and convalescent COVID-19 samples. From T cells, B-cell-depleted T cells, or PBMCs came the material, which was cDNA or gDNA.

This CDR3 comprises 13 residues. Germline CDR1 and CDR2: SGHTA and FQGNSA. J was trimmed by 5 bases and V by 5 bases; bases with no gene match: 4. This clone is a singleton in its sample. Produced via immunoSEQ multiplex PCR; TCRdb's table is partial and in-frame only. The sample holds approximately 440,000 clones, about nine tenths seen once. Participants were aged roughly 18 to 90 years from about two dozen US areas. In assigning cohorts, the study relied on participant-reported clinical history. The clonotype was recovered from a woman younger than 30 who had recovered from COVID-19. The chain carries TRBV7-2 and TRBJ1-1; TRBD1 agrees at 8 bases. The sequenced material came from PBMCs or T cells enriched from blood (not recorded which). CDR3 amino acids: CASSPRQGTEAFF. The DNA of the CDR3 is TGTGCCAGCAGCCCCAGACAGGGGACTGAAGCTTTCTTT.